This paragraph reports one TCR beta chain. Antigen: not known. Trimming stripped 5 bases from V and 1 base from J, with 8 bases between. Per the germline V gene, CDR1 is SEHNR and CDR2 is FQNEAQ (reference sequence). The CDR3 sequence is 14 residues long. The data stem from a study of T cells in Graves' hyperthyroidism and ophthalmopathy. The source material, RNA transcripts, was used to amplify TCR beta CDR3 regions. The TCR CDR3 first-round RT-PCR relied on the HTBI primer set. One entry per CDR3 protein, called by TCRdb with MiXCR from the multiplex PCR reads. The profile covers over 650,000 distinct CDR3 sequences, with 40% to 55% appearing a single time and less than 9% taken by the ten largest. Findings of the study overall: Blood also carried most thyroid clonotypes expanded above 0.001.

The clonotype was recovered from an adult man with Graves' disease, either hyperthyroidism or ophthalmopathy (not recorded which). The source material was peripheral blood or thyroid tissue (not recorded which). V usage is TRBV7-9 and J usage is TRBJ2-2, with TRBD2 as a possible D gene (6 bases). For the CDR3, the DNA is TGTGCCAGCAGCATGGGGGGGAACACCGGGGAGCTGTTTTTT. Translated: CASSMGGNTGELFF. Combining the CDR3 with reference TRBV7-9 and TRBJ2-2 gives the whole variable domain DTGVSQNPRHKITKRGQNVTFRCDPISEHNRLYWYRQTLGQGPEFLTYFQNEAQLEKSRLLSDRFSAERPKGSFSTLEIQRTEQGDSAMYLCASSMGGNTGELFFGEGSRLTVL.